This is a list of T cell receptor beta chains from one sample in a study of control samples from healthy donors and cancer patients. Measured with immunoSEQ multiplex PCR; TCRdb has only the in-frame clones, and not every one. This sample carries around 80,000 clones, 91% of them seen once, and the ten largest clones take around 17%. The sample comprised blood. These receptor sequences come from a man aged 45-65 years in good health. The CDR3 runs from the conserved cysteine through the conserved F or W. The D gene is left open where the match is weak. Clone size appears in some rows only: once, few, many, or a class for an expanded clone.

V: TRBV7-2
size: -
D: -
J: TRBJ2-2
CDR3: CASRIPTRELFF
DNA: TGTGCCAGCAGGATCCCTACCCGGGAGCTGTTTTTT

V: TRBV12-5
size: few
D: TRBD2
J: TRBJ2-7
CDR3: CASATGGYEQYF
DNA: TGTGCTAGTGCTACGGGGGGCTACGAGCAGTACTTC

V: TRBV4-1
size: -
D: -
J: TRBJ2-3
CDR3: CASSQRVKASIFKDTQYF
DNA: TGCGCCAGCAGCCAGAGGGTAAAGGCTAGCATCTTCAAAGATACGCAGTATTTT

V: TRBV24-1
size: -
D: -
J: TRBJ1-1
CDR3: CAIKGPPPLVEYTEAFF
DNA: TGTGCCATCAAGGGCCCGCCTCCCTTGGTGGAGTACACTGAAGCTTTCTTT

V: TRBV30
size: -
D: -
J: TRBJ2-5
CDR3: CAWSGTTLGGTQYF
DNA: TGTGCCTGGAGTGGGACTACCTTGGGGGGGACCCAGTACTTC

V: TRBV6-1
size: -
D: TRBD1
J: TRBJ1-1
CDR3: CASSELTGIYTEAFF
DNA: TGTGCCAGCAGTGAACTGACAGGGATTTACACTGAAGCTTTCTTT

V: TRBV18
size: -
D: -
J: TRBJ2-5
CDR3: CASSPTPDAGETQYF
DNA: TGTGCCAGCTCACCAACGCCAGATGCCGGAGAGACCCAGTACTTC

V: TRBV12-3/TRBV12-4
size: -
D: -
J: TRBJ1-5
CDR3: CASTSGANQPQHF
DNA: TGTGCCAGCACCTCTGGGGCTAATCAGCCCCAGCATTTT

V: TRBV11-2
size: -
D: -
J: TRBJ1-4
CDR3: CASSLDRHSNEKLFF
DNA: TGTGCCAGCAGCTTAGATCGTCATTCTAATGAAAAACTGTTTTTT

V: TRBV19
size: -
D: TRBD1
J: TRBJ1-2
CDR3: CASTRQGIGYTF
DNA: TGTGCCAGTACCCGACAGGGAATAGGCTACACCTTC

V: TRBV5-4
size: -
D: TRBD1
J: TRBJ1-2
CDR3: CASSVSGTGKSGYTF
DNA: TGTGCCAGCAGCGTCTCCGGGACAGGGAAGAGTGGCTACACCTTC

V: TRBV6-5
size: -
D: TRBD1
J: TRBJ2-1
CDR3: CASSSQGALLNEQFF
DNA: TGTGCCAGCAGTTCACAGGGGGCGCTTCTCAATGAGCAGTTCTTC

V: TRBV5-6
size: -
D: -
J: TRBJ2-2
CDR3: CASSRSAGGSTGELFF
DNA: TGTGCCAGCAGCCGAAGTGCAGGGGGGAGCACCGGGGAGCTGTTTTTT

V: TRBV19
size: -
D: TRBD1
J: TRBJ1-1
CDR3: CASRENRGRAFF
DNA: TGTGCCAGTAGAGAAAACAGGGGAAGAGCTTTCTTT

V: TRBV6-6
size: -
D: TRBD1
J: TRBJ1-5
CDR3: CASSYPDRVNQPQHF
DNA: TGTGCCAGCAGTTACCCGGACAGGGTCAATCAGCCCCAGCATTTT

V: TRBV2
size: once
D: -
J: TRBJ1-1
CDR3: CASSEAPQMNTEAFF
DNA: TGTGCCAGCAGTGAAGCGCCCCAGATGAACACTGAAGCTTTCTTT

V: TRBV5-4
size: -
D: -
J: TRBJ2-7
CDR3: CASSLDRERVYEQYF
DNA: TGTGCCAGCAGCCTGGACAGAGAGAGGGTCTACGAGCAGTACTTC

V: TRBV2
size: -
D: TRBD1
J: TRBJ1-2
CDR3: CARNTPTGGGGYTF
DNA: TGTGCCAGAAACACCCCGACAGGGGGAGGTGGCTACACCTTC

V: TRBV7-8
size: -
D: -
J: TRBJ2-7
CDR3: CASSLQWSGSDEQYF
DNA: TGTGCCAGCAGCTTACAATGGTCAGGGAGCGACGAGCAGTACTTC

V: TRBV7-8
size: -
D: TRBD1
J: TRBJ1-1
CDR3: CASSLTTGGYTEAFF
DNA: TGTGCCAGCAGCTTGACTACAGGGGGGTACACTGAAGCTTTCTTT

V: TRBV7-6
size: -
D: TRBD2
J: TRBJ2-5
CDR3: CASSLGGWIAGEETQYF
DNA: TGTGCCAGCAGCTTAGGTGGTTGGATCGCGGGGGAAGAGACCCAGTACTTC

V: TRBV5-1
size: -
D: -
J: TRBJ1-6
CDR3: CASSLFTRRGEGVLHF
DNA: TGCGCCAGCAGCTTATTTACAAGAAGGGGGGAAGGAGTCCTCCACTTT

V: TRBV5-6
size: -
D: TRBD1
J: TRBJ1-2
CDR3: CASSLAGGQGFGGYTF
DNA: TGTGCCAGCAGCTTGGCCGGAGGACAGGGCTTCGGTGGCTACACCTTC

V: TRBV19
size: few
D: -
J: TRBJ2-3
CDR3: CASSIQATQYF
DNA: TGTGCCAGTAGTATACAGGCTACGCAGTATTTT

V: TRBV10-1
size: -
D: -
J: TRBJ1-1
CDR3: CASSGHMNTEAFF
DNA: TGCGCCAGCTCGGGACACATGAACACTGAAGCTTTCTTT

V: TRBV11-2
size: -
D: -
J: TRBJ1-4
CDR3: CASSAEGPANEKLFF
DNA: TGTGCCAGCAGTGCAGAGGGGCCGGCTAATGAAAAACTGTTTTTT

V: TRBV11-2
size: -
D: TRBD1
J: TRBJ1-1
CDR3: CASSLRGAGGTLGNTEAFF
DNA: TGTGCCAGCAGCTTAAGGGGGGCAGGGGGCACGTTGGGGAACACTGAAGCTTTCTTT

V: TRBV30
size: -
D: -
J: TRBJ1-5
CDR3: CAWAKDGNQPQHF
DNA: TGTGCCTGGGCGAAAGACGGCAATCAGCCCCAGCATTTT

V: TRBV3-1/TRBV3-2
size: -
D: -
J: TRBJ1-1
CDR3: CASSPLEGTEAFF
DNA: TGTGCCAGCAGCCCTTTGGAGGGCACTGAAGCTTTCTTT

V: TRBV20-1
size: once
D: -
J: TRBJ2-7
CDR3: CSASRTSSRLREQYF
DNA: TGCAGTGCTAGTAGAACCTCTAGCCGGCTAAGGGAGCAGTACTTC

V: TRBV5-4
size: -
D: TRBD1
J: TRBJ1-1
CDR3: CASSRQGAGTEAFF
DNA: TGTGCCAGCAGCCGACAGGGGGCGGGCACTGAAGCTTTCTTT

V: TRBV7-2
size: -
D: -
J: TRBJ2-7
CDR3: CASSPRGGPMKQYF
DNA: TGTGCCAGCAGCCCGAGAGGGGGACCTATGAAGCAGTACTTC

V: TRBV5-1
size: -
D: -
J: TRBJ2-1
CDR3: CASSLAPTIAVNEQFF
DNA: TGCGCCAGCAGCTTGGCGCCGACAATAGCGGTTAATGAGCAGTTCTTC

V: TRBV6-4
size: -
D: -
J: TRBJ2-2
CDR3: CASSAEGAGELFF
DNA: TGTGCCAGCAGTGCTGAGGGAGCCGGGGAGCTGTTTTTT

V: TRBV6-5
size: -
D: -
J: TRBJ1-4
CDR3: CAGRQDNEKLFF
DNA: TGTGCCGGTCGACAGGATAATGAAAAACTGTTTTTT

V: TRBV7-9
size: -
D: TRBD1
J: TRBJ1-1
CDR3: CASSLSGTGAGTEAFF
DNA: TGTGCCAGCAGCTTATCCGGGACAGGGGCCGGCACTGAAGCTTTCTTT

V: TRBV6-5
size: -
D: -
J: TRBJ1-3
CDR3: CASSRAVSGNTIYF
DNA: TGTGCCAGCAGTAGGGCGGTCTCTGGAAACACCATATATTTT

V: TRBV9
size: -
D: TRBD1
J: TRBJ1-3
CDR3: CASSLTGQTITSGNTIYF
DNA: TGTGCCAGCAGCCTCACGGGACAGACCATTACCTCTGGAAACACCATATATTTT

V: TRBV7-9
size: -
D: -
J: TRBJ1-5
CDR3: CASSFKGQGQPQHF
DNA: TGTGCCAGCAGCTTTAAAGGGCAAGGTCAGCCCCAGCATTTT

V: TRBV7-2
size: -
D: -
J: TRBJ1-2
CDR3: CASSLGQKGRQGSNYGYTF
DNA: TGTGCCAGCAGCTTAGGTCAGAAAGGGAGGCAGGGGTCTAACTATGGCTACACCTTC

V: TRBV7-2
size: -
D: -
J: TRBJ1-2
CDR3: CASSRADTSYGYTF
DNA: TGTGCCAGCAGCCGCGCTGACACATCCTATGGCTACACCTTC

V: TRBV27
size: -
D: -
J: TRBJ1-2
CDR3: CASSSTGHGPYDYTF
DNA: TGTGCCAGCAGTTCGACCGGACACGGGCCCTATGACTACACCTTC

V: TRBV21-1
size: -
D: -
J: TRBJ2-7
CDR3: CASSKGPPGIAISYEQYF
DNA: TGTGCCAGCAGCAAAGGCCCGCCGGGCATAGCGATATCCTACGAGCAGTACTTC

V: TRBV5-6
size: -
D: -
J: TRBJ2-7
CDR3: CASSRFGGRGNEQYF
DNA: TGTGCCAGCAGCAGATTCGGGGGGCGCGGAAACGAGCAGTACTTC

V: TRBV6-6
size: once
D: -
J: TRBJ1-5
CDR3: CASSYGRGGNQPQHF
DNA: TGTGCCAGCAGTTATGGGAGGGGGGGCAATCAGCCCCAGCATTTT

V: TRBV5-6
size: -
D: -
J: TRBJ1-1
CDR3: CASSLGGLNTEAFF
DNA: TGTGCCAGCAGCTTGGGGGGGTTAAACACTGAAGCTTTCTTT

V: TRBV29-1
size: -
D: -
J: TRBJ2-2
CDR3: CSVMTGSHLFGGELFF
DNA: TGCAGCGTGATGACAGGATCCCATCTTTTCGGCGGGGAGCTGTTTTTT

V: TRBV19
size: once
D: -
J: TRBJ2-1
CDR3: CASSIGRWGDYNEQFF
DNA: TGTGCCAGTAGTATAGGGAGGTGGGGGGACTACAATGAGCAGTTCTTC

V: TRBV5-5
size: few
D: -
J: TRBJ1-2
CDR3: CASSLVAQANYGYTF
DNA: TGTGCCAGCAGCTTGGTGGCACAAGCTAACTATGGCTACACCTTC

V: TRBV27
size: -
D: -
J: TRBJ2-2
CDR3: CASKEGGTGELFF
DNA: TGTGCCAGCAAGGAGGGTGGTACCGGGGAGCTGTTTTTT

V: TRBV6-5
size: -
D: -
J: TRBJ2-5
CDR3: CASSPQETQYF
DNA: TGTGCCAGCAGTCCGCAAGAGACCCAGTACTTC

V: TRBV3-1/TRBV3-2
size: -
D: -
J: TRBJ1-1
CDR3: CASSQGWGPGAEAFF
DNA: TGTGCCAGCAGCCAAGGGTGGGGCCCGGGGGCTGAAGCTTTCTTT

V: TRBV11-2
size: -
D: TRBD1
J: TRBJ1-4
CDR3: CASSYGQGWDEKLFF
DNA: TGTGCCAGCAGCTACGGACAGGGCTGGGACGAAAAACTGTTTTTT

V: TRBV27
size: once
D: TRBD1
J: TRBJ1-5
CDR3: CASSWTGMMPQHF
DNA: TGTGCCAGCAGTTGGACAGGGATGATGCCCCAGCATTTT

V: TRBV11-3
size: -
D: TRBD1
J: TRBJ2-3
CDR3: CASSLEGTGTGIADTQYF
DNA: TGTGCCAGCAGCCTCGAAGGGACCGGGACAGGGATTGCAGATACGCAGTATTTT

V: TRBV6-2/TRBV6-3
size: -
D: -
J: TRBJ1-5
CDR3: CASSYPGFGNNQPQHF
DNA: TGTGCCAGCAGTTACCCGGGGTTCGGAAATAATCAGCCCCAGCATTTT

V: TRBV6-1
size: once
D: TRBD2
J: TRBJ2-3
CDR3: CASSGPGLAATDTQYF
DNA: TGTGCCAGCAGTGGACCGGGACTAGCGGCCACAGATACGCAGTATTTT

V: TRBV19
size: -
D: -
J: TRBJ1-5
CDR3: CASSIFGAGQPQHF
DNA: TGTGCCAGTAGTATTTTCGGGGCGGGCCAGCCCCAGCATTTT

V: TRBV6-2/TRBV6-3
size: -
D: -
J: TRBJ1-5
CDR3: CASSLGQGFRQPQHF
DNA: TGTGCCAGCAGTTTGGGGCAGGGTTTTAGGCAGCCCCAGCATTTT

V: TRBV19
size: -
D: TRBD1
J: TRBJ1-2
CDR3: CASSIGTGNGYTF
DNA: TGTGCCAGTAGTATAGGGACAGGAAATGGCTACACCTTC